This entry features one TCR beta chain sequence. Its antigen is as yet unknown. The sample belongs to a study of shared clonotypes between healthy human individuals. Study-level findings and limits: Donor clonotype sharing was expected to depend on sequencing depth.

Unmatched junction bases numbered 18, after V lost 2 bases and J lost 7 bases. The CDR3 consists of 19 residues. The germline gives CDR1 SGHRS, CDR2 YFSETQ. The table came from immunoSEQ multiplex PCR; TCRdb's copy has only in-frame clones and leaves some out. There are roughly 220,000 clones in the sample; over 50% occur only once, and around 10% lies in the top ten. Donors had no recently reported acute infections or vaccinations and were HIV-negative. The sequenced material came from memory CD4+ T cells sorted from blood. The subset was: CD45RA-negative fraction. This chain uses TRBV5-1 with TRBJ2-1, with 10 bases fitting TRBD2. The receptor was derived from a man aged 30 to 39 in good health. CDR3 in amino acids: CASSFGLRAGGPSENEQFF. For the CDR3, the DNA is TGCGCCAGCAGCTTCGGACTAAGAGCGGGAGGGCCCTCGGAGAATGAGCAGTTCTTC.